Shown below are 4 T cell receptor beta chains from a single sample sequenced in a study of shared clonotypes between healthy human individuals. Clones were sequenced by immunoSEQ multiplex PCR, and TCRdb holds only the in-frame ones, with some missing. The table has around 550,000 clones, approximately 95% seen once; the top ten hold about 0.11%. Naive CD8 cells lacked CD45RO, underwent positive selection for CCR7 and left out terminally differentiated effector memory CD45RA+ cells. Specimen: naive CD8+ T cells sorted from blood. The receptors derive from a woman in her 30s in good health.

The chain is built from TRBV5-4 and TRBJ2-7, with 8 bases matching TRBD2. The V and J ends lost 3 bases and 5 bases, in that order; junction bases with no gene match: 7. The germline V gene encodes CDR1 SGHNT and CDR2 YYREEE (reference sequence). The CDR3 is 14 residues long. CDR3 region: CASSSSSGGNEQYF. CDR3 nucleotides: TGTGCCAGCAGCTCCTCCAGCGGGGGCAACGAGCAGTACTTC.

About this clone itself: This sample also contains other DNA sequences that code for the same CDR3. This rearrangement joins TRBV2 to TRBJ2-1; the match to TRBD2 covers 8 bases. CDR3 length: 15 residues. Germline V gene lookup returns CDR1 SNHLY and CDR2 FYNNEI. V lost 2 bases, J lost 4 bases, and 4 bases stayed unmatched. CDR3 bases: TGTGCCAGCAGTGAAAGGGCTAGCGGGTACAATGAGCAGTTCTTC. It yields the protein CASSERASGYNEQFF.

The sample holds a few counts of this clone. The same CDR3 also results from other DNA sequences found in this sample. The genes are TRBV2 and TRBJ2-7; D gene ambiguous. CDR3 length: 11 residues. Deletions cut 2 bases from V and 4 bases from J, with 3 bases between. Per the germline V gene, CDR1 is SNHLY and CDR2 is FYNNEI. This chain's CDR3 is CASSEYYEQYF. Here the CDR3 DNA reads TGTGCCAGCAGTGAATATTACGAGCAGTACTTC.

This chain links TRBV6-1 with TRBJ2-7; tentatively, D is TRBD2 (5 bases). The V end lost 7 bases, the J end lost 2 bases, and 15 bases lay between the germline ends. Germline lookup yields CDR1 MNHNS and CDR2 SASEGT. The CDR3 runs 14 residues. CDR3: CASKGIGKTYEQYF. CDR3 sequence (DNA): TGTGCCAGCAAAGGGATCGGGAAAACCTACGAGCAGTACTTC.